Given below is one TCR beta chain in context. Its antigen remains unidentified. Per donor, one heparinised blood draw averaged around 120 mL. The data were obtained in a study of beta chain features in type 1 diabetes. Study-wide findings and caveats: Sequencing of cDNA might inflate the share of cells that strongly express TCR.

Since all of the isolated RNA was reverse transcribed, expressed TCRB transcripts were what got sequenced. The repertoire was sequenced with immunoSEQ multiplex PCR; TCRdb's copy has only in-frame clones and lacks some. The sample holds 360,000 or so clones, 20% seen once. Germline loops: CDR1 SGHDN, CDR2 FVKESK. The CDR3 has 16 amino acids. The ends lost 0 bases at V and 0 bases at J; junction bases unmatched: 2. Sequencing used naive CD4+ T cells from blood. The chain carries TRBV14 and TRBJ2-3, with 8 bases lining up with TRBD2. The TCR comes from a woman between 18 and 29 years old in good health. The CDR3 sequence: CASSQDSSGSTDTQYF. The CDR3 coding sequence is TGTGCCAGCAGCCAAGATTCTAGCGGGAGCACAGATACGCAGTATTTT.